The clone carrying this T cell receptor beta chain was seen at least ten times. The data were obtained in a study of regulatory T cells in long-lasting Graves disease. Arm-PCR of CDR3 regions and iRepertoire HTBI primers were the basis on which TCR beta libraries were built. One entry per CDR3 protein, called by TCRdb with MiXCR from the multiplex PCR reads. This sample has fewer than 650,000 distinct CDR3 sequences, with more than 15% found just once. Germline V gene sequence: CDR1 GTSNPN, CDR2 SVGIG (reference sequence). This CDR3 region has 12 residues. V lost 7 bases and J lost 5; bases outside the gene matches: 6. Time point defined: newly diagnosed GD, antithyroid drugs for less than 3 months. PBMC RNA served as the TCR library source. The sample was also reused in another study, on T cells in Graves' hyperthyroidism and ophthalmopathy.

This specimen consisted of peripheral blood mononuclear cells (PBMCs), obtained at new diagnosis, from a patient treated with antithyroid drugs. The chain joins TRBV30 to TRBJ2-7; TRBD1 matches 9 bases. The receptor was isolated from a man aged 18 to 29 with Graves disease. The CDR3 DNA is TGTGCCTTCCGGGACAGGGACCACGAGCAGTACTTC. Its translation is CAFRDRDHEQYF.